Reported below is one T cell receptor beta chain. The antigen remains undetermined. The record originates from a study of blood T cells in healthy people across ages. Overall study results and limits: Donors of long life had a larger count of naive CD4+ cells and greater diversity than aged donors.

CDR3 length: 15 amino acids. From germline, CDR1 is LGHNA and CDR2 YSLEER. V shed 2 bases and J 3 bases; nucleotides not matched to a gene: 2. Those donating, healthy Caucasian individuals from Russia, were aged 6 to 90. Total RNA amounts of at least 6 micrograms were extracted per sample. Alongside a J-beta primer mix, a sample-barcoded 5' primer served in a second PCR lasting about 6 to 11 cycles. TCRdb ran MiXCR on the 5' RACE reads and lists one entry per CDR3 protein. This sample has roughly 860,000 distinct CDR3 sequences; approximately 67% occur once, and the top ten carry about 30%. This receptor was taken from a man aged 30 to 39 in good health. Sequencing was done on a sample of blood. V gene TRBV4-3 combines with J gene TRBJ2-2; TRBD1 agrees at 8 bases. The CDR3 protein is CASSQNRGDTGELFF. As DNA, the CDR3 is TGCGCCAGCAGCCAAAACAGGGGGGACACCGGGGAGCTGTTTTTT.